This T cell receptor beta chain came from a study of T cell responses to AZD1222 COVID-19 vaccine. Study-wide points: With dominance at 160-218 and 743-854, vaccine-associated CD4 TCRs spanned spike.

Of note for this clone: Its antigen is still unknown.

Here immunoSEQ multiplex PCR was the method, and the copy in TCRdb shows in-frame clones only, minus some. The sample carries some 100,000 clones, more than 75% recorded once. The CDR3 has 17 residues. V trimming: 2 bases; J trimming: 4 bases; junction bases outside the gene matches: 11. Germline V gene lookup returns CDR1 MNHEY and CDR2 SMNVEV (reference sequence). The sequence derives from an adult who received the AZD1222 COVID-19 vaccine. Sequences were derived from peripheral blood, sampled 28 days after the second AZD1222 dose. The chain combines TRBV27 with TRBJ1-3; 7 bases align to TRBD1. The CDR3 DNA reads TGTGCCAGCAGTTTACCCTCGGAGGGGGCAACCGGAAACACCATATATTTT. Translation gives CASSLPSEGATGNTIYF.